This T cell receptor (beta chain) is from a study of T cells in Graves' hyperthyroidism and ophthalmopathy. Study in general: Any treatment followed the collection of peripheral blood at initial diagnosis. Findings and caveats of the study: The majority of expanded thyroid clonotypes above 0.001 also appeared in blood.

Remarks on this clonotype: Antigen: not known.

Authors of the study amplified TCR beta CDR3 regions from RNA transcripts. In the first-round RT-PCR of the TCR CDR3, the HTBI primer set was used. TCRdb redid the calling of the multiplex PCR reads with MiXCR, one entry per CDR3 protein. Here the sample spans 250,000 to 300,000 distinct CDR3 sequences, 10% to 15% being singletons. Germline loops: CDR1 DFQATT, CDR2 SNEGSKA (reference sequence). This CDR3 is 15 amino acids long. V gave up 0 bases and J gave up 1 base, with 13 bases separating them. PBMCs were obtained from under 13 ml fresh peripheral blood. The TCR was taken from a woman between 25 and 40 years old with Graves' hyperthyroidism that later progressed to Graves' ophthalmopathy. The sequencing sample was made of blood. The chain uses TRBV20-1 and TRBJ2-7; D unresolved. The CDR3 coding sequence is TGCAGTGCTAGAGATCCGAAAGGGTCGTCCTACGAGCAGTACTTC. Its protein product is CSARDPKGSSYEQYF.